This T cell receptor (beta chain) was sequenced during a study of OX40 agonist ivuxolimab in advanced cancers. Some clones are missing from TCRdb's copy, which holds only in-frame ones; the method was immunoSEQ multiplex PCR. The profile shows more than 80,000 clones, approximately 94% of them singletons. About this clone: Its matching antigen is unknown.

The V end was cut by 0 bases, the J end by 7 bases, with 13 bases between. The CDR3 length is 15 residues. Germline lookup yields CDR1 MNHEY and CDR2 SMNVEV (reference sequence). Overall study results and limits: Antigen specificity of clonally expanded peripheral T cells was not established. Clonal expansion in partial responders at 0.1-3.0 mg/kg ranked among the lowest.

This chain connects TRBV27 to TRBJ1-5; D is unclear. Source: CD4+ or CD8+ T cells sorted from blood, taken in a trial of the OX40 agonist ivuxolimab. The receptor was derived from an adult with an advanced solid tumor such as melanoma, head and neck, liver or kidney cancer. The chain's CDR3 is CASSLSNPFRQPQHF. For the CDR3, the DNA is TGTGCCAGCAGTTTATCGAATCCGTTCAGGCAGCCCCAGCATTTT.